This T cell receptor (beta chain) appears in the sequencing data of a study of metastatic and nonmetastatic thyroid tumors. Study-level information: Repertoires of blood and of tissue (tumor or nodule) from malignant and benign thyroid patients were compared.

Before thyroid surgery, none of the patients had received any treatment. The germline CDR1 and CDR2 sequences are MNHEY and SVGEGT. V was trimmed by 5 bases and J by 4 bases, leaving 17 bases between them. This CDR3 is built from 15 residues. Regarding the study as a whole: A significant increase in TCR beta diversity was reportedly seen in malignant thyroid tumors relative to benign nodules, in blood and tumor.

Study processing details: To classify distant metastasis in papillary thyroid cancer, a model was built from CDR3 differences across clinicopathological groups. TCRdb called clones again from the PCR reads with MiXCR. TCRdb's processing, not the authors', yielded these V and J calls. The table shows about 38,000 clones, with roughly 50% occurring only once. Points on this clone: Antigen unknown.

The V call is TRBV6-2 or TRBV6-3, the J call TRBJ1-2; perhaps TRBD1 as D (5 bases). The source of this sequence is a male donor with papillary thyroid cancer or a benign thyroid nodule (not recorded which). Some clones in this sample may be carry-over from other donors' samples. Input material: tumor tissue. CDR3 nucleotides: TGTGCCAGCAGTCCACGGGCAGGGTTCTCCTATGGCTACACCTTC. It encodes CASSPRAGFSYGYTF.